A few counts support the clone carrying this TCR beta chain. The target antigen is unknown. This entry belongs to a study of beta chain features in type 1 diabetes. Findings of the study overall: Among patients with Type 1 diabetes, TCRB CDR3s were moderately but significantly shorter in every one of the four CD4+ subsets.

CDR1 and CDR2 from the germline V gene are SGDLS and YYNGEE. The CDR3 totals 15 residues. Trimming took 4 bases from V and 0 from J; bases not matched to a gene: 4. Sequenced material consisted of expressed TCRB transcripts (all of the isolated RNA was reverse transcribed). Assay used: immunoSEQ multiplex PCR; TCRdb lists only in-frame clones, some missing. The repertoire consists of about 660,000 clones, with more than 12% occurring once and the leading ten covering 0.03% to 0.045%. Populations obtained by sorting all exceeded 98% purity. The gene calls are TRBV9 and TRBJ2-3, with 8 bases lining up with TRBD1. The receptor was isolated from a man aged 18 to 30 with type 1 diabetes. Specimen: naive CD4+ T cells from blood. In DNA form, the CDR3 reads TGTGCCAGCAGCCCCCGACAGGGGAGCACAGATACGCAGTATTTT. Protein: CASSPRQGSTDTQYF.